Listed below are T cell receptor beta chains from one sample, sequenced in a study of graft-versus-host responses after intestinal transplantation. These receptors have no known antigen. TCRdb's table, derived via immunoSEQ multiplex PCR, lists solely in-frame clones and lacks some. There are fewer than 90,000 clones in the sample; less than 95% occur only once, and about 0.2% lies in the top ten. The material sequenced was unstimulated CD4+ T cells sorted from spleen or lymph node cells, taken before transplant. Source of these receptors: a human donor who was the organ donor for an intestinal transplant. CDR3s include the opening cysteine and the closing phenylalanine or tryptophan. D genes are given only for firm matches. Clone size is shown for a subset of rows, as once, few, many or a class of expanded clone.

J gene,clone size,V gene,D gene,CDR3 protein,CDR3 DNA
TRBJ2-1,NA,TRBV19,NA,CASSNAGRGYNEQFF,TGTGCCAGTAGTAACGCAGGGAGAGGTTACAATGAGCAGTTCTTC
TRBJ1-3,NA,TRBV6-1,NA,CASTGEAGNTIYF,TGTGCCAGCACAGGGGAGGCTGGAAACACCATATATTTT
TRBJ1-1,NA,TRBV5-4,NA,CASSIGMGARTEAFF,TGTGCCAGCAGCATTGGCATGGGGGCGCGGACTGAAGCTTTCTTT
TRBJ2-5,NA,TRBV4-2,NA,CASSQGDKTQETQYF,TGTGCCAGCAGCCAAGGAGACAAGACCCAAGAGACCCAGTACTTC
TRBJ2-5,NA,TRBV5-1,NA,CASSLGWQETQYF,TGCGCCAGCAGCTTGGGATGGCAAGAGACCCAGTACTTC
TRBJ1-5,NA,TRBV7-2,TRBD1,CASSSRDRGLSNQPQHF,TGTGCCAGCAGCTCAAGGGACAGGGGGTTAAGCAATCAGCCCCAGCATTTT
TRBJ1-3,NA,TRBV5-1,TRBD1,CASSSTGQGEGSGNTIYF,TGCGCCAGCAGCTCGACTGGGCAGGGGGAAGGCTCTGGAAACACCATATATTTT
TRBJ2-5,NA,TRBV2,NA,CASSEEQGETQYF,TGTGCCAGCAGTGAGGAACAGGGAGAGACCCAGTACTTC
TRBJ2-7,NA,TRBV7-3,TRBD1,CASSRGTAANYEQYF,TGTGCCAGCAGCCGTGGGACAGCCGCCAACTACGAGCAGTACTTC
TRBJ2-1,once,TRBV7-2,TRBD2,CASSNRRGGRSYNEQFF,TGTGCCAGCAGCAACCGACGGGGGGGGCGCTCCTACAATGAGCAGTTCTTC
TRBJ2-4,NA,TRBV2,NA,CANSFLENIQYF,TGTGCCAATAGTTTTCTCGAAAACATTCAGTACTTC